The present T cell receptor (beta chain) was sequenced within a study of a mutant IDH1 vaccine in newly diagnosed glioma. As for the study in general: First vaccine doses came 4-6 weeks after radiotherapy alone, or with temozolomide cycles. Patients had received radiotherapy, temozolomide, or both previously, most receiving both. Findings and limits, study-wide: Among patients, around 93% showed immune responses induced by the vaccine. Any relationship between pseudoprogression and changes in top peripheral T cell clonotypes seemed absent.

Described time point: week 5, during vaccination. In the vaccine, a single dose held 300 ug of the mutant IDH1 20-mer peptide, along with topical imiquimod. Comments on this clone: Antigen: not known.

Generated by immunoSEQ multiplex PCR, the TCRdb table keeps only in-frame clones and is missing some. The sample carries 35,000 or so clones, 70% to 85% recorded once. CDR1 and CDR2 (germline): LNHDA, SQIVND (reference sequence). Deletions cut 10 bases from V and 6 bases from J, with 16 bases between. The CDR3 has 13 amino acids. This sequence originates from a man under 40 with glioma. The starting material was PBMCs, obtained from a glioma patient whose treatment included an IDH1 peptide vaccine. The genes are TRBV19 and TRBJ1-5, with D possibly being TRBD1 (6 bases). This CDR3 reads CATNDQGFQPQHF. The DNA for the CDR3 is TGTGCCACAAATGACCAGGGGTTTCAGCCCCAGCATTTT.